This T cell receptor beta chain was sequenced for a study of OX40 agonist ivuxolimab in advanced cancers. Germline loops: CDR1 MNHNY, CDR2 SVGAGI (reference sequence). This CDR3 region has 12 residues. The V gene lost 8 bases and the J gene lost 5 bases, with 9 bases spanning the gap. TCRdb keeps only in-frame clones here, not all; method: immunoSEQ multiplex PCR. Of tens of thousands of clones listed, 81% are singletons. The sequenced sample was CD4+ or CD8+ T cells sorted from blood, obtained in a trial of the OX40 agonist ivuxolimab. The TCR sequence derives from an adult with an advanced solid tumor such as melanoma, head and neck, liver or kidney cancer. The chain employs TRBV6-6 and TRBJ1-4, with unresolved D. The CDR3 DNA reads TGTGCCAGCCAGTTACGGAATGAAAAACTGTTTTTT. Its protein is CASQLRNEKLFF.